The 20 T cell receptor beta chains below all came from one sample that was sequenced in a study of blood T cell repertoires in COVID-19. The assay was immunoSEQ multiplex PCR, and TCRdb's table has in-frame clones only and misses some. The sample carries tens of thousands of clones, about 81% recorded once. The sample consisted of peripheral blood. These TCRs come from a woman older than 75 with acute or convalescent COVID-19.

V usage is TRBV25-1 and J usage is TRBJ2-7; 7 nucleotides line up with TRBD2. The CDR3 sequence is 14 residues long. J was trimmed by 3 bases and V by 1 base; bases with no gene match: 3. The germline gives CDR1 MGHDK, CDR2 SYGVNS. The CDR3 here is CASSEWGGIYEQYF. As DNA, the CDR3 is TGTGCCAGCAGTGAATGGGGGGGGATCTACGAGCAGTACTTC.

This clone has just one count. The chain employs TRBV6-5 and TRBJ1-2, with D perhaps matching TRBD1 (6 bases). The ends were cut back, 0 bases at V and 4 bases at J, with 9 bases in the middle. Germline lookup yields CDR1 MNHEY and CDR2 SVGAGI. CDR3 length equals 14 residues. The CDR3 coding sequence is TGTGCCAGCAGTTACTCCGGACAGTTCTATGGCTACACCTTC. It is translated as CASSYSGQFYGYTF.

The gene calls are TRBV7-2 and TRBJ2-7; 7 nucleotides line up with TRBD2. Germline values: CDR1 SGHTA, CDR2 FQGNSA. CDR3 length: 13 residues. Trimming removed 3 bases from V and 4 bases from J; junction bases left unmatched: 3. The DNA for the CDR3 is TGTGCCAGCAGCTTTGAGCGGGGTTACGAGCAGTACTTC. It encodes CASSFERGYEQYF. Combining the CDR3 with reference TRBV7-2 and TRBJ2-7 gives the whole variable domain GAGVSQSPSNKVTEKGKDVELRCDPISGHTALYWYRQSLGQGLEFLIYFQGNSAPDKSGLPSDRFSAERTGGSVSTLTIQRTQQEDSAVYLCASSFERGYEQYFGPGTRLTVT.

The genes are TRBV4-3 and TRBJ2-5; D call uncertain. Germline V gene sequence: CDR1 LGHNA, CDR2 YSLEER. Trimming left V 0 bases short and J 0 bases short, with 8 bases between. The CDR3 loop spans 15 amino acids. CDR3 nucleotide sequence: TGCGCCAGCAGCCAAGATCTAGGCGACCAAGAGACCCAGTACTTC. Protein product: CASSQDLGDQETQYF.

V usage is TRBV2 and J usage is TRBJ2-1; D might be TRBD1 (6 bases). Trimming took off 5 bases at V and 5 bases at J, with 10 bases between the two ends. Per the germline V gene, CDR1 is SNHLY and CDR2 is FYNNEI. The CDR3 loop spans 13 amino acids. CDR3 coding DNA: TGTGCCAGCAGTACTAACAGGGACAATGAGCAGTTCTTC. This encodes CASSTNRDNEQFF. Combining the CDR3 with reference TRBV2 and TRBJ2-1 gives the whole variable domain EPEVTQTPSHQVTQMGQEVILRCVPISNHLYFYWYRQILGQKVEFLVSFYNNEISEKSEIFDDQFSVERPDGSNFTLKIRSTKLEDSAMYFCASSTNRDNEQFFGPGTRLTVL.

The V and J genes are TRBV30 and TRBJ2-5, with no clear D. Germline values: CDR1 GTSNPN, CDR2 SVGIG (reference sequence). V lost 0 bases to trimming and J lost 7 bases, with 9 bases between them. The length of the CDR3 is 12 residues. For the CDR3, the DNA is TGTGCCTGGAGTGTAACCACTGGGACCCAGTACTTC. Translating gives CAWSVTTGTQYF.

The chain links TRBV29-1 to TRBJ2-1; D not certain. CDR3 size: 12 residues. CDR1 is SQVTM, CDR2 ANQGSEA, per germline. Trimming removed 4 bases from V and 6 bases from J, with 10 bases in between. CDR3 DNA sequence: TGCAGCGTTGTCAAAGCGCGCAATGAGCAGTTCTTC. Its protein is CSVVKARNEQFF.

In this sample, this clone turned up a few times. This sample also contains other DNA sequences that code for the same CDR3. For the CDR3, the DNA is TGTGCCAGCAGCCAAGTGGCAGGGGAGCAGTTCTTC. Amino acid sequence: CASSQVAGEQFF. The chain employs TRBV3-1 (or the pseudogene TRBV3-2) and TRBJ2-1, with D perhaps matching TRBD1 (5 bases). Germline lookup yields CDR1 LGHDT and CDR2 YNNKEL (reference sequence). Trimming left V 1 base short and J 10 bases short, with 8 bases between. The CDR3 spans 12 residues.

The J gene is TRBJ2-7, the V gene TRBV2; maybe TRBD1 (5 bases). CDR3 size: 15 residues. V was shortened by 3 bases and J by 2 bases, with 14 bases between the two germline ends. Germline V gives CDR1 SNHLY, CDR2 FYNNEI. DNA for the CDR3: TGTGCCAGCAGTGACTGGCCAGGGCTTACCTACGAGCAGTACTTC. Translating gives CASSDWPGLTYEQYF.

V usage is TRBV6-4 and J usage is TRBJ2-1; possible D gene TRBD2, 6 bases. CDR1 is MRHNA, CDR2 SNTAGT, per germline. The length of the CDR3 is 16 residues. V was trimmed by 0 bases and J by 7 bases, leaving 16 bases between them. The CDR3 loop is CASSDSVRGFGNEQFF. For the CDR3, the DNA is TGTGCCAGCAGTGACTCGGTCCGGGGGTTTGGGAATGAGCAGTTCTTC.

The CDR3 loop reads CASSPRTSGSRAKNIQYF. CDR3 coding DNA: TGTGCCAGCAGTCCCCGGACTAGCGGGAGCCGGGCCAAAAACATTCAGTACTTC. This rearrangement joins TRBV27 to TRBJ2-4; TRBD2 agrees at 13 bases. V gave up 5 bases and J gave up 1 base; unmatched junction bases: 8. The CDR3 runs 18 residues. Germline CDR1 reads MNHEY; CDR2 reads SMNVEV (reference sequence).

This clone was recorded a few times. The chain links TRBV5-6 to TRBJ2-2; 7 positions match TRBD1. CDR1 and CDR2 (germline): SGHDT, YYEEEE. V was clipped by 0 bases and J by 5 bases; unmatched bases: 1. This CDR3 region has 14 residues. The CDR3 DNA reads TGTGCCAGCAGCTTGGCCAGGGGGACCGGGGAGCTGTTTTTT. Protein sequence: CASSLARGTGELFF.

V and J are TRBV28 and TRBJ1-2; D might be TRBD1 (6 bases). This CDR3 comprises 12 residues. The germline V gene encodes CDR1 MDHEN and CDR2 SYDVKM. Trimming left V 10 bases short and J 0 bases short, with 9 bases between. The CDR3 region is CATWTANYGYTF. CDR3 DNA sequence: TGTGCCACCTGGACAGCTAACTATGGCTACACCTTC.

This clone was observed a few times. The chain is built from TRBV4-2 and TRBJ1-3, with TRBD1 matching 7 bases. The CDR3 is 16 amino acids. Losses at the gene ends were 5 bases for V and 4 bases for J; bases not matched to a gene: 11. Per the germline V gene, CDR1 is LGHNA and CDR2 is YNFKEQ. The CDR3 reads CASSAFSTGLGNTIYF. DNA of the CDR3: TGTGCCAGCAGCGCATTTTCGACAGGGCTCGGAAACACCATATATTTT.

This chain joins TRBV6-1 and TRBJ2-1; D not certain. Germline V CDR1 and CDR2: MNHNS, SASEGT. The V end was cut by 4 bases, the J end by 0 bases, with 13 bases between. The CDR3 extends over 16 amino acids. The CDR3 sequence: CASSVSLFSSYNEQFF. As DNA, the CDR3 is TGTGCCAGCAGTGTGTCCTTATTTAGCTCCTACAATGAGCAGTTCTTC.

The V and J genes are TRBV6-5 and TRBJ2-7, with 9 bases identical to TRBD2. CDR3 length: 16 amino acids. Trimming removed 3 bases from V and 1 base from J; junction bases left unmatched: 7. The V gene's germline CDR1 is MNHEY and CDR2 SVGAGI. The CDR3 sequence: CASSYGLAGHSYEQYF. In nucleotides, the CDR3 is TGTGCCAGCAGTTATGGGCTAGCGGGACATTCCTACGAGCAGTACTTC.

DNA for the CDR3: TGTGCCAGTAGTCCGCCGACAGGGGGGACTCAAGAGACCCAGTACTTC. Protein: CASSPPTGGTQETQYF. The chain joins TRBV19 to TRBJ2-5, with TRBD1 matching over 9 bases. The CDR3 loop spans 16 amino acids. Germline lookup yields CDR1 LNHDA and CDR2 SQIVND (reference sequence). The V segment lost 5 bases and the J segment 2 bases; nucleotides outside the gene matches: 9.

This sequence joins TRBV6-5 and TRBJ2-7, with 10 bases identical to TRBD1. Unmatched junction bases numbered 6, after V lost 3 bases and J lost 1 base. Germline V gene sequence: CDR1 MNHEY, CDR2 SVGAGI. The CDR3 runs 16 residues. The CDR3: CASSYDRGHISYEQYF. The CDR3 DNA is TGTGCCAGCAGTTATGACAGGGGGCATATATCCTACGAGCAGTACTTC.

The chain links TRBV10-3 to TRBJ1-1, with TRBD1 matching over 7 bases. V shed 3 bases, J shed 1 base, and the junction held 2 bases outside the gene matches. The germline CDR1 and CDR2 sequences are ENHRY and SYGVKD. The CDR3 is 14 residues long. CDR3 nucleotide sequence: TGTGCCATCAGTGAAAACAGGGGGAACACTGAAGCTTTCTTT. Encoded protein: CAISENRGNTEAFF.

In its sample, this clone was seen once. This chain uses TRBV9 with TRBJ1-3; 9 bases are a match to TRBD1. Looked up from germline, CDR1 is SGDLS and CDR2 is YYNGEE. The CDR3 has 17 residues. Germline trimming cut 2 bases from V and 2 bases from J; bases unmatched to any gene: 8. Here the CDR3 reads CASSVLPTGGAGNTIYF. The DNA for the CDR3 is TGTGCCAGCAGCGTTTTGCCGACAGGGGGAGCTGGAAACACCATATATTTT.